This T cell receptor (beta chain) was retrieved from a study of Graves' ophthalmopathy and Graves' hyperthyroidism. Scientists amplified the TCR beta CDR3 regions from RNA transcripts. The workflow started with a first-round RT-PCR run with HTBI primers and then moved on to a second-round multiplex PCR. TCRdb fed the multiplex PCR reads into MiXCR, producing one record per CDR3 protein. The sample consists of roughly 410,000 distinct CDR3 sequences, approximately 15% of them appearing once. This clonotype has at least ten counts. The specimen was peripheral blood. The sequence was collected from a woman between 18 and 29 years old with stable Graves' hyperthyroidism.

The CDR3 DNA sequence: TGCGCCAGCAGCTTGGAGGCAGGGTTGAACACTGAAGCTTTCTTT. This translates into CASSLEAGLNTEAFF. The chain couples TRBV5-1 to TRBJ1-1, with D maybe TRBD1 (5 bases). The CDR3 length is 15 residues. Per the germline V gene, CDR1 is SGHRS and CDR2 is YFSETQ. V dropped 0 bases and J dropped 0 bases, with 9 bases sitting between them.